Sequencing of this TCR beta chain was carried out in a study of blood T cells in healthy people across ages. General study points: Samples with more naive T cells showed higher observed beta diversity. The study could not conclusively compare naive and antigen-experienced cells, given its unsorted PBMCs.

The extraction recovered at least 6 micrograms of total RNA per sample. CDR1 and CDR2 from the germline V gene are SEHNR and FQNEAQ (reference sequence). The CDR3 is made up of 14 amino acids. V lost 5 bases to trimming and J lost 7 bases, with 18 bases between them. The authors ran a second PCR of about 7 to 12 cycles using a sample-barcoded 5' primer and a J-beta primer mix. Every sample produced at least 3 million CDR3-containing paired-end reads. TCRdb re-called the 5' RACE reads with MiXCR, one entry per CDR3 protein. Of about 1.4 million distinct CDR3 sequences listed, almost 60% are singletons. For this clonotype: As yet, its antigen is unknown.

This receptor was taken from a young man in good health. The sequencing input was blood. V and J are TRBV7-9 and TRBJ2-7, with D perhaps TRBD2 (5 bases). In DNA form, the CDR3 reads TGTGCCAGCAGCCCTTGGTCCGGGGATCAGGAGCAGTACTTC. Amino acid sequence: CASSPWSGDQEQYF.